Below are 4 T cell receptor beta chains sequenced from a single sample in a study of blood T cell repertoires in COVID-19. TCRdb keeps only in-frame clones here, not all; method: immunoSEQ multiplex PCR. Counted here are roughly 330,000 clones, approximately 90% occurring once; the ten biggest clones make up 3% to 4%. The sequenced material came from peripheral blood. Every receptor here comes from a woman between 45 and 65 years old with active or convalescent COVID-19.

CDR3: CASSYSASGQETQYF. Written as DNA, the CDR3 is TGTGCCAGCAGTTACTCCGCTAGCGGCCAAGAGACCCAGTACTTC. The rearrangement uses TRBV6-2 or TRBV6-3 and TRBJ2-5; 7 bases are a match to TRBD2. The CDR3 length is 15 residues. J gave up 1 base and V 0 bases, and 2 bases lay outside the gene matches. Germline CDR1 reads MNHEY; CDR2 reads SVGEGT.

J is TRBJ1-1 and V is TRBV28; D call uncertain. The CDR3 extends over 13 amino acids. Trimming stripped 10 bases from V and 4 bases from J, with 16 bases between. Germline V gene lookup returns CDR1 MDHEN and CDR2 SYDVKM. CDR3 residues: CATTPRGATEAFF. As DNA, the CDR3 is TGTGCCACCACCCCCCGGGGAGCCACTGAAGCTTTCTTT.

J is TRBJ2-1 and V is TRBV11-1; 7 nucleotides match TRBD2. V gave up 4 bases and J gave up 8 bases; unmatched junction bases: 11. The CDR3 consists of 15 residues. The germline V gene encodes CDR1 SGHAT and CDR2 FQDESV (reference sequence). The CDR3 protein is CASSSSGMSRDEQFF. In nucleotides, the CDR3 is TGTGCCAGCAGCTCCAGCGGGATGTCGCGGGATGAGCAGTTCTTC.

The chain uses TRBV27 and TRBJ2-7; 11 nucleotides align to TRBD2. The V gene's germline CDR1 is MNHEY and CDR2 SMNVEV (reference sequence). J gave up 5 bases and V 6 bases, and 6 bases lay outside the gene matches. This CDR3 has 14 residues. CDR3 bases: TGTGCCAGCAGGCCTAGCGGGAGGCGGGACGAGCAGTACTTC. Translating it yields CASRPSGRRDEQYF.